This T cell receptor beta chain comes out of a study of beta chain features in type 1 diabetes. Study outcomes and limitations: Within the patient group, naive, central memory and Treg TCRB repertoires appeared more similar to each other than within healthy donors. People with Type 1 diabetes carried modestly yet significantly shorter TCRB CDR3s in all four CD4+ subsets.

Expressed TCRB transcripts were sequenced after all isolated RNA was converted to cDNA. TCRdb keeps only in-frame clones here, not all; method: immunoSEQ multiplex PCR. Of some 350,000 clones listed, about 13% are singletons. Stem cell-like memory, regulatory, central memory and naive CD4+ cells were sorted via CD45RO/CCR7/CD25/CD127/CD95/CD27. This clone appeared a few times. Its cognate antigen is unknown. The sequencing sample was made of naive CD4+ T cells from blood. The receptor's source is a woman aged 18 to 35 with type 1 diabetes.

DNA of the CDR3: TGTGCCAGCAGCGCCTACCTACTAGCCACCAATGAGCAGTTCTTC. Translation: CASSAYLLATNEQFF. The chain carries TRBV9 and TRBJ2-1, with a possible D match to TRBD2 (6 bases). Trimming shortened V by 3 bases and J by 6 bases, and 16 bases separated the two germline ends. CDR1 and CDR2 (germline): SGDLS, YYNGEE. This CDR3 is 15 amino acids long.